This entry lists 6 T cell receptor beta chains sequenced from one sample in a study of cytomegalovirus exposure and HLA in healthy donors. The PCR employed 60 Vbeta primers together with 13 Jbeta primers. Produced via immunoSEQ multiplex PCR; TCRdb's table is partial and in-frame only. The sample yields approximately 150,000 clones, about three quarters seen once. The sequenced sample consisted of PBMCs. The receptors shown here come from a man aged 30 to 45 in good health and CMV-seropositive.

The chain recombines TRBV28 with TRBJ2-7; 8 nucleotides agree with TRBD1. Germline CDR1 reads MDHEN; CDR2 reads SYDVKM. The V and J ends lost 4 bases and 5 bases, in that order; junction bases with no gene match: 7. The length of the CDR3 is 14 residues. CDR3 DNA: TGTGCCAGCAGTTCGGTCAACAGGGGGAACGAGCAGTACTTC. Residues: CASSSVNRGNEQYF.

The genes are TRBV6-5 and TRBJ2-1; a possible D gene is TRBD2 (6 bases). Per the germline V gene, CDR1 is MNHEY and CDR2 is SVGAGI. There are 14 residues in the CDR3. The germline V and J ends were trimmed by 2 bases and 9 bases, with 14 bases remaining between them. The CDR3, as DNA: TGTGCCAGCAGTTACCCTTCGGGAGAGTCTGAGCAGTTCTTC. Translated, it gives CASSYPSGESEQFF.

The chain links TRBV7-6 to TRBJ2-5, with TRBD2 matching over 13 bases. The end of the DNA is better explained by TRBJ2-7, so the J call may be wrong. Germline CDR1 reads SGHVS; CDR2 reads FNYEAQ. The CDR3 is 15 residues long. The CDR3 DNA reads as TGTGCCAGCAGCGCAAGGACTAGCGGGGGCTACGAGCAGTACTTC. Translated, it gives CASSARTSGGYEQYF.

The rearrangement joins TRBV28 to TRBJ1-4; maybe TRBD1 (5 bases). CDR1 and CDR2 from the germline V gene are MDHEN and SYDVKM. V lost 6 bases, J lost 3 bases, and 11 bases lay in between. The CDR3 sequence is 14 residues long. The CDR3 coding sequence is TGTGCCAGCAGCCCGGGGGGGTCTAATGAAAAACTGTTTTTT. Translated, it gives CASSPGGSNEKLFF.

The genes are TRBV4-1 and TRBJ2-3; D remains unclear. There are 15 residues in the CDR3. Trimming cost V 4 bases and J 6 bases, with 17 bases left between them. CDR1 MGHRA and CDR2 YSYEKL come from the germline V gene. CDR3 DNA: TGCGCCAGCAGCCCCACCGGGTACCCCGTTGATACGCAGTATTTT. Residues: CASSPTGYPVDTQYF.

A single count supports this clone. The V and J genes are TRBV2 and TRBJ2-7, with a possible D match to TRBD1 (5 bases). CDR1 and CDR2 from the germline V gene are SNHLY and FYNNEI. V lost 1 base and J lost 2, with 9 bases in between. The CDR3 extends over 14 amino acids. CDR3 in DNA: TGTGCCAGCAGTGAAGGTGACAGAGCCTACGAGCAGTACTTC. It is translated as CASSEGDRAYEQYF.